The present T cell receptor (beta chain) was sequenced within a study of CD8 T cells in Susac syndrome. The germline V and J ends were trimmed by 3 bases and 0 bases, with 17 bases remaining between them. The CDR3 contains 16 residues. Germline-derived CDR1 and CDR2 are DFQATT and SNEGSKA (reference sequence). Negative isolation yielded the CD8+ and CD4+ T cells, while FACS enriched the TEMRA cells. With random hexamers, about 0.5 to 1 ug RNA was reverse transcribed. Each CDR3 protein is one row after TCRdb ran MiXCR on the immunoSEQ multiplex PCR reads. The data show approximately 270,000 distinct CDR3 sequences, roughly 93% seen once.

The V call is TRBV20-1, the J call TRBJ1-2; D gene unclear. This sequence originates from a human donor with multiple sclerosis. Source material: CD4+ T cells from PBMCs. This CDR3 reads CSASPPGRRTNYGYTF. DNA of the CDR3: TGCAGTGCTAGCCCACCCGGGAGGCGGACTAACTATGGCTACACCTTC.